This T cell receptor beta chain comes out of a study of beta chain features in type 1 diabetes. Sequenced material consisted of expressed TCRB transcripts (all of the isolated RNA was reverse transcribed). Measured with immunoSEQ multiplex PCR; TCRdb has only the in-frame clones, and not every one. The sample has about 350,000 clones; about 19% are singletons. The CDR3 spans 11 residues. The germline V gene has CDR1 DFQATT and CDR2 SNEGSKA (reference sequence). Comment on this clone: One junction end disagrees with the germline gene, perhaps due to a read error.

The source of this sequence is a woman between 18 and 29 years old in good health. J is TRBJ1-1 and V is TRBV20-1; D is uncertain. The sequenced sample consisted of naive CD4+ T cells from blood. This CDR3 reads CSARVQMEAFF. The DNA of the CDR3 is TGCAGTGCAAGAGTCCAAATGGAAGCTTTCTTT.